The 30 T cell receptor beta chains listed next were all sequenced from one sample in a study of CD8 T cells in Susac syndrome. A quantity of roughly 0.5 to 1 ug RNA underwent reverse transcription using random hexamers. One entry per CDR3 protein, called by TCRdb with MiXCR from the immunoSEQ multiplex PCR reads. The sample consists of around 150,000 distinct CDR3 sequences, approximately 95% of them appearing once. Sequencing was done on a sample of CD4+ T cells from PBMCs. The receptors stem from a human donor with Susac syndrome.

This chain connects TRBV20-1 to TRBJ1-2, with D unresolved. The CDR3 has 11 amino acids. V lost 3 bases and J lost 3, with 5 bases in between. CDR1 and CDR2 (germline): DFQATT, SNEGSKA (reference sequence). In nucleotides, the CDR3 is TGCAGTGCTAGGCTCCACTATGGCTACACCTTC. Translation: CSARLHYGYTF.

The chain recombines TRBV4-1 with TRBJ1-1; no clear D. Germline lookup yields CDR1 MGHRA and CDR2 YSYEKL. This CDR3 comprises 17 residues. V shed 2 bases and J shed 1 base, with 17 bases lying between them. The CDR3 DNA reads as TGCGCCAGCAGCCAACACCCAAGAGGGAGCACGAACACTGAAGCTTTCTTT. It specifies CASSQHPRGSTNTEAFF.

CDR3 loop: CASSLALGVQEQFF. The CDR3 coding sequence is TGTGCCAGCAGCTTAGCGCTAGGGGTCCAGGAGCAGTTCTTC. This chain links TRBV11-1 with TRBJ2-1; weak D call: TRBD1 (5 bases). CDR1 and CDR2 (germline): SGHAT, FQDESV (reference sequence). V shed 0 bases and J shed 10 bases, with 13 bases lying between them. The CDR3 runs to 14 residues.

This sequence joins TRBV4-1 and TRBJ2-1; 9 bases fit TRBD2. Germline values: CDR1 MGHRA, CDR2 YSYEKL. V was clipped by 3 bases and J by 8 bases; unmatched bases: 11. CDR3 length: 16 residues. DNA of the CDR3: TGCGCCAGCAGCCATGTGAGTCTAGCGGGGAGGGATGAGCAGTTCTTC. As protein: CASSHVSLAGRDEQFF.

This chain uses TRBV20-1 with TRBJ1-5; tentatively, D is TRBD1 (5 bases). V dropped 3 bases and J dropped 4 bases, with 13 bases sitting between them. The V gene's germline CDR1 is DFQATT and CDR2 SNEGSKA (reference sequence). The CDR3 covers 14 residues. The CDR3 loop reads CSASGGIANQPQHF. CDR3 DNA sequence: TGCAGTGCTAGTGGGGGTATCGCGAATCAGCCCCAGCATTTT.

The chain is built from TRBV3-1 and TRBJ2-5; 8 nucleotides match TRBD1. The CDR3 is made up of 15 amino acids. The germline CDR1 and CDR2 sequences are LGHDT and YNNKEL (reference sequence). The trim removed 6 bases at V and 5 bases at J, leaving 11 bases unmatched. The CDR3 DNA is TGTGCCAGCAGGGGATGGACAGGGCCGGGGGAGACCCAGTACTTC. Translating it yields CASRGWTGPGETQYF.

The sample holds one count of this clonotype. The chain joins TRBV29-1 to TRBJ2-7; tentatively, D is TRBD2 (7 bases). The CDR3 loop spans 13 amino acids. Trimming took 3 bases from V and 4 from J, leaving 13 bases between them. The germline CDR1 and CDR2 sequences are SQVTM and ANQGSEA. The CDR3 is CSVDAGAGYEQYF. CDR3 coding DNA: TGCAGCGTTGATGCGGGGGCAGGATACGAGCAGTACTTC.

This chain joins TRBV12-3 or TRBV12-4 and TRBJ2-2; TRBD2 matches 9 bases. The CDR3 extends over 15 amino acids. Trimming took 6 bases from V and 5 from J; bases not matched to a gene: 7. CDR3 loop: CASSPTSGQTGELFF. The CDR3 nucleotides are TGTGCCAGCAGCCCGACTAGCGGTCAAACCGGGGAGCTGTTTTTT.

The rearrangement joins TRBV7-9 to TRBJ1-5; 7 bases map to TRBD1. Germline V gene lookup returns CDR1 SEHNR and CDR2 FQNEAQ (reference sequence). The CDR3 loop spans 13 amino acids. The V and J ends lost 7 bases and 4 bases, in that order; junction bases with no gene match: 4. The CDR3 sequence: CASTWGQNQPQHF. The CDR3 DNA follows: TGTGCCAGCACCTGGGGACAGAATCAGCCCCAGCATTTT.

CDR3 nucleotides: TGCGCCAGCAGCTTGGATGGGGGCACGGGTGGCTACACCTTC. Translating it yields CASSLDGGTGGYTF. The rearrangement uses TRBV5-1 and TRBJ1-2; D might be TRBD1 (6 bases). CDR1 SGHRS and CDR2 YFSETQ come from the germline V gene. With 0 bases removed from V and 7 bases from J, the gap between germline ends came to 13 bases. The CDR3 is made up of 14 amino acids. Full variable domain (rest looked up from reference TRBV5-1 and TRBJ1-2): KAGVTQTPRYLIKTRGQQVTLSCSPISGHRSVSWYQQTPGQGLQFLFEYFSETQRNKGNFPGRFSGRQFSNSRSEMNVSTLELGDSALYLCASSLDGGTGGYTFGSGTRLTVV.

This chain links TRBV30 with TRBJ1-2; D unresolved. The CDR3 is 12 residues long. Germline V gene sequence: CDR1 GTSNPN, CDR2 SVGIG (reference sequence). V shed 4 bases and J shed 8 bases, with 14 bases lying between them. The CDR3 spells CAWTRERSGYTF. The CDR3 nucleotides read TGTGCCTGGACTAGGGAGCGCAGCGGCTACACCTTC.

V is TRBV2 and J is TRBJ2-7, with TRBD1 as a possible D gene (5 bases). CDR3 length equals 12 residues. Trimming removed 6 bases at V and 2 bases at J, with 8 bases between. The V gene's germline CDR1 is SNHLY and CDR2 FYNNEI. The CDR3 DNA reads TGTGCCAGCAGAGACAGTCCCTACGAGCAGTACTTC. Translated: CASRDSPYEQYF.

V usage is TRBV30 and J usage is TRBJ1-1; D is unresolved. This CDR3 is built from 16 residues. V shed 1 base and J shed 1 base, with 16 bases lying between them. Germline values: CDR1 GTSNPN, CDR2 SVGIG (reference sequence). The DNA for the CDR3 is TGTGCCTGGAGTGCTACCATTATACGTAAGAACACTGAAGCTTTCTTT. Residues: CAWSATIIRKNTEAFF.

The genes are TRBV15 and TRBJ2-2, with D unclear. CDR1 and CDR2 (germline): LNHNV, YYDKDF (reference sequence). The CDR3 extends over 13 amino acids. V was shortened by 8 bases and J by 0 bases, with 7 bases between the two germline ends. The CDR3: CATSRANTGELFF. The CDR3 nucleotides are TGTGCCACCTCACGCGCGAACACCGGGGAGCTGTTTTTT.

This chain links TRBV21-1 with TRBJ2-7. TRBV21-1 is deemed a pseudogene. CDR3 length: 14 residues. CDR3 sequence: CASSNSGDSYEQYF. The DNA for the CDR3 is TGTGCCAGCAGCAATTCGGGGGACTCCTACGAGCAGTACTTC.

The CDR3 DNA reads TGTGCCAGCAGCTTAGACGGGACAGGGACAGATACGCAGTATTTT. Its protein product is CASSLDGTGTDTQYF. This chain links TRBV11-2 with TRBJ2-3, with 9 nucleotides matching TRBD1. The V segment lost 0 bases and the J segment 3 bases; nucleotides outside the gene matches: 1. This CDR3 has 15 amino acids. Looked up from germline, CDR1 is SGHAT and CDR2 is FQNNGV.

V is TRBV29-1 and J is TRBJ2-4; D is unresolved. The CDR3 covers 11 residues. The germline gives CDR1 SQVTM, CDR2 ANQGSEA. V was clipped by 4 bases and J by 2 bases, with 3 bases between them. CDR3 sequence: CSVVTKNIQYF. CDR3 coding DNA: TGCAGCGTTGTGACCAAAAACATTCAGTACTTC.

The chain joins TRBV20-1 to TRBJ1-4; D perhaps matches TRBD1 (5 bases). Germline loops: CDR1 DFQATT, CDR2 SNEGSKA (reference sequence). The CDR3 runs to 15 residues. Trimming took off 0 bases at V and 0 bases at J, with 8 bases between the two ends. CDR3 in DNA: TGCAGTGCTAGAGATAGGGACGCAACTAATGAAAAACTGTTTTTT. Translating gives CSARDRDATNEKLFF.

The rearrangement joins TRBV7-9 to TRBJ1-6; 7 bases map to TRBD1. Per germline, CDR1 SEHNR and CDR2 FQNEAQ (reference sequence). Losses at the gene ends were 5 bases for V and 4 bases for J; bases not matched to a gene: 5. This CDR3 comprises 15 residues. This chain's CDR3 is CASSRGTEYNSPLHF. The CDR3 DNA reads TGTGCCAGCAGCCGAGGGACAGAATATAATTCACCCCTCCACTTT.

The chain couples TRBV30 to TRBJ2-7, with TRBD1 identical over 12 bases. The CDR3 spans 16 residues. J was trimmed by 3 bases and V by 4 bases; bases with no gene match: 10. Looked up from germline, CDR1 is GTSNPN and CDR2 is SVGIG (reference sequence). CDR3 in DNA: TGTGCCTGGAAGGGAGGGACAGGGGGCATCCTCTACGAGCAGTACTTC. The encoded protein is CAWKGGTGGILYEQYF.

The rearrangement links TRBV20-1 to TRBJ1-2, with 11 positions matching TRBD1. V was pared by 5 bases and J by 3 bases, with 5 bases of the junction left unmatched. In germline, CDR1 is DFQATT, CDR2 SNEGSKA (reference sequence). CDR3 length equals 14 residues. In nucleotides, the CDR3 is TGCAGTGCTTACGGGACAGGGGGTGACTATGGCTACACCTTC. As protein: CSAYGTGGDYGYTF.

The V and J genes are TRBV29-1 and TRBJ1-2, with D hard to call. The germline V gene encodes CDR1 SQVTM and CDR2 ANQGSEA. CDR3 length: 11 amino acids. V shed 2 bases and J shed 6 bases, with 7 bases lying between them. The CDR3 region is CSVERWDGYTF. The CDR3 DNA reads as TGCAGCGTTGAACGGTGGGATGGCTACACCTTC.

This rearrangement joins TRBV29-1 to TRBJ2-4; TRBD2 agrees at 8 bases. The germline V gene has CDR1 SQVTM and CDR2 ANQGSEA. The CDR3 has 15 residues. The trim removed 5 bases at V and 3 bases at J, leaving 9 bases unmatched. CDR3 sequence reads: CSVRGRIAGKNIQYF. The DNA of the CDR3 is TGCAGCGTTCGCGGGAGGATAGCGGGCAAAAACATTCAGTACTTC.

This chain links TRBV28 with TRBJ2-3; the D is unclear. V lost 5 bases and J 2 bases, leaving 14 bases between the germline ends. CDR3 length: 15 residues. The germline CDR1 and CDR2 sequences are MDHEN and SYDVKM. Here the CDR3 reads CASSPHADDTDTQYF. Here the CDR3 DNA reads TGTGCCAGCAGTCCCCACGCAGATGACACAGATACGCAGTATTTT.

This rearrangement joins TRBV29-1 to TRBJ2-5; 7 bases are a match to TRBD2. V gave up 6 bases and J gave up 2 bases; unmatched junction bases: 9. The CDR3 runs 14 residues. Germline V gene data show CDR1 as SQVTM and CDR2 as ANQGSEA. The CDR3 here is CSVPLAGVQETQYF. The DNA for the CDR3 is TGCAGCGTGCCTCTCGCGGGAGTTCAAGAGACCCAGTACTTC.

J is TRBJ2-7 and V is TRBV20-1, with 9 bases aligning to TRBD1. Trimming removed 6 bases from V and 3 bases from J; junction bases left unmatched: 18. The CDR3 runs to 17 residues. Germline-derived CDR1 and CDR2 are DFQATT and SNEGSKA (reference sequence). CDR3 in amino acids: CSARFTPGQGTLYEQYF. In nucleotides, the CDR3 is TGCAGTGCGAGATTTACACCGGGACAGGGAACCCTCTACGAGCAGTACTTC.

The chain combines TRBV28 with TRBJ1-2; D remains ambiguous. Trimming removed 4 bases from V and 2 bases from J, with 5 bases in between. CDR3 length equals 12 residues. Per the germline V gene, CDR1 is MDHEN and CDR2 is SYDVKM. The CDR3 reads CASSSYNYGYTF. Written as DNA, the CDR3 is TGTGCCAGCAGTTCCTACAACTATGGCTACACCTTC.

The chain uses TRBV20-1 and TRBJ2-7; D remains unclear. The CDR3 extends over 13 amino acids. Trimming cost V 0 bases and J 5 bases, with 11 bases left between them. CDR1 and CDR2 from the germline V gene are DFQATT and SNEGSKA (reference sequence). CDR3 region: CSARDTGNNEQYF. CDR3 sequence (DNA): TGCAGTGCTAGAGATACTGGGAACAACGAGCAGTACTTC.

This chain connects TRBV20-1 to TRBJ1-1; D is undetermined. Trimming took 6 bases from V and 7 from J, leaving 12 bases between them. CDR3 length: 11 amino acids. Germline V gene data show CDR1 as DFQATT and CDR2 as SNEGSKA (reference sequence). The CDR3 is CSAVSAVEAFF. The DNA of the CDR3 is TGCAGTGCGGTAAGTGCAGTTGAAGCTTTCTTT.

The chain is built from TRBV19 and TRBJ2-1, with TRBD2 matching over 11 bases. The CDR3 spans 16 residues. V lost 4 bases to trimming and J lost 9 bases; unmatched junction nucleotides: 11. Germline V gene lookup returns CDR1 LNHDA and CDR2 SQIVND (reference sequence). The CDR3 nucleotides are TGTGCCAGTAGTAAAACAACTAGCGGGAGAAACCCTGAGCAGTTCTTC. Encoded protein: CASSKTTSGRNPEQFF. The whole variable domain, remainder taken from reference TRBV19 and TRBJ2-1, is DGGITQSPKYLFRKEGQNVTLSCEQNLNHDAMYWYRQDPGQGLRLIYYSQIVNDFQKGDIAEGYSVSREKKESFPLTVTSAQKNPTAFYLCASSKTTSGRNPEQFFGPGTRLTVL.